One sample yielded the 32 T cell receptor beta chains listed below, sequenced in a study of identical twins. TCRdb itself ran the 5' RACE reads through MiXCR, one entry per CDR3 protein. The table includes more than 400,000 distinct CDR3 sequences, around 15% detected once. This sample was also put to use in a study of yellow fever vaccine responses in identical twins.

Source material: CD4+ T cells sorted from blood. The receptors derive from a woman between 18 and 29 years old in good health.

This clonotype showed up just a few times. This chain joins TRBV3-1 and TRBJ2-7; D may be TRBD1 or TRBD2 (6 bases each). The CDR3 is 17 amino acids. Germline-derived CDR1 and CDR2 are LGHDT and YNNKEL (reference sequence). Deletions cut 4 bases from V and 3 bases from J, with 22 bases between. Here the CDR3 reads CASSPLRGAGKIYEQYF. The DNA of the CDR3 is TGTGCCAGCAGCCCCCTAAGGGGGGCAGGGAAAATCTACGAGCAGTACTTC.

This clonotype has just a few counts. V and J are TRBV20-1 and TRBJ2-5; possible D gene TRBD1, 7 bases. The germline gives CDR1 DFQATT, CDR2 SNEGSKA (reference sequence). Between the trimmed V and J ends, which lost 5 bases and 5 bases, there was a span of 18 bases. The CDR3 is made up of 14 amino acids. This CDR3 reads CSAPPMGGQETQYF. The CDR3 DNA follows: TGCAGTGCTCCCCCGATGGGGGGACAGGAGACCCAGTACTTC.

This clonotype appeared a few times. The chain joins TRBV12-3 or TRBV12-4 to TRBJ2-1; D is unclear. The CDR3 is made up of 16 amino acids. The germline V and J ends were trimmed by 4 bases and 10 bases, with 23 bases remaining between them. CDR3: CASSSRNLGQALEQFF. Here the CDR3 DNA reads TGTGCCAGCAGTTCCCGCAACCTGGGCCAGGCATTGGAGCAGTTCTTC.

The V gene is TRBV7-2, the J gene TRBJ2-2, with D hard to call. V dropped 0 bases and J dropped 9 bases, with 8 bases sitting between them. CDR3 length equals 13 residues. Looked up from germline, CDR1 is SGHTA and CDR2 is FQGNSA. Here the CDR3 reads CASSLASSRELFF. CDR3 nucleotides: TGTGCCAGCAGCTTAGCCTCCTCTCGGGAGCTGTTTTTT.

The rearrangement links TRBV20-1 to TRBJ1-2, with 8 bases matching TRBD1. Germline lookup yields CDR1 DFQATT and CDR2 SNEGSKA (reference sequence). CDR3 length: 15 residues. V shed 5 bases and J 0 bases; nucleotides not matched to a gene: 8. For the CDR3, the DNA is TGCAGTGCTCCGACAGGGGTATTAGCTAACTATGGCTACACCTTC. It is translated as CSAPTGVLANYGYTF.

This clonotype was detected ten times or more. V is TRBV12-3 or TRBV12-4 and J is TRBJ2-2, with 7 positions matching TRBD2. Trimming at V came to 4 bases and at J to 9 bases, leaving 5 bases not matched to a gene. The CDR3 is 13 residues long. CDR3 sequence (DNA): TGTGCCAGCAGTTACTGGGAGGGCCGGGAGCTGTTTTTT. This codes for CASSYWEGRELFF.

The chain links TRBV12-3 or TRBV12-4 to TRBJ1-3; no reliable D call. V shed 7 bases and J shed 6 bases, with 7 bases lying between them. This CDR3 is 11 amino acids long. CDR3 bases: TGTGCCAGCATCCAAGTAAACACCATATATTTT. Translation: CASIQVNTIYF.

This clonotype came up a few times. The V and J genes are TRBV6-5 and TRBJ2-1; the match to TRBD2 covers 7 bases. The CDR3 is 19 residues long. Germline trimming cut 0 bases from V and 0 bases from J; bases unmatched to any gene: 11. The germline CDR1 and CDR2 sequences are MNHEY and SVGAGI. CDR3: CASSYSAGVGLSSYNEQFF. The CDR3 region has the DNA TGTGCCAGCAGTTACTCGGCGGGAGTAGGGTTAAGCTCCTACAATGAGCAGTTCTTC.

The chain uses TRBV7-6 and TRBJ2-7, with 9 bases matching TRBD2. After removal of 8 bases from V and 4 bases from J, the junction contained 9 bases not matched to a gene. Germline V lookup: CDR1 SGHVS, CDR2 FNYEAQ. The CDR3 runs to 14 residues. DNA for the CDR3: TGTGCCAGCGGAGCCGGGACTAGCAGTTACGAGCAGTACTTC. This translates into CASGAGTSSYEQYF.

The rearrangement uses TRBV28 and TRBJ2-2; D remains ambiguous. Per germline, CDR1 MDHEN and CDR2 SYDVKM. V was pared by 2 bases and J by 6 bases, with 10 bases between. The CDR3 is made up of 14 amino acids. Here the CDR3 reads CASSLRLRAGELFF. The CDR3 DNA reads as TGTGCCAGCAGTTTACGGCTTAGGGCCGGGGAGCTGTTTTTT.

The chain is built from TRBV12-3 or TRBV12-4 and TRBJ2-1; TRBD2 aligns across 8 bases. The junction had 12 bases not matched to a gene; V was cut back by 5 bases and J by 9 bases. The CDR3 runs 15 residues. The CDR3 here is CASSLGTAGGVEQFF. The CDR3 region has the DNA TGTGCCAGCAGTCTCGGGACTGCGGGAGGCGTTGAGCAGTTCTTC.

The chain links TRBV5-1 to TRBJ2-2; 10 bases line up with TRBD1. The J segment lost 6 bases and the V segment lost 4 bases, leaving 6 bases of the junction unmatched. The CDR3 is 15 amino acids. CDR1 is SGHRS and CDR2 is YFSETQ in the germline V gene. The CDR3 spells CASSPGQGGPGELFF. The CDR3 region has the DNA TGCGCCAGCAGCCCCGGACAGGGGGGCCCCGGGGAGCTGTTTTTT.

This clonotype occurred many times. J is TRBJ2-1 and V is TRBV4-2; 9 bases are a match to TRBD2. V shed 0 bases, J shed 4 bases, and the junction held 4 bases outside the gene matches. The germline gives CDR1 LGHNA, CDR2 YNFKEQ. The CDR3 totals 16 residues. Here the CDR3 DNA reads TGTGCCAGCAGCCAAGATCGGGCGGGGGGGTACAATGAGCAGTTCTTC. Its translation is CASSQDRAGGYNEQFF.

The V call is TRBV11-2, the J call TRBJ1-4; 9 nucleotides align to TRBD1. The length of the CDR3 is 19 residues. Germline V CDR1 and CDR2: SGHAT, FQNNGV. V lost 5 bases and J lost 0; bases outside the gene matches: 13. The CDR3 loop is CASSRSPGQGLTTNEKLFF. The CDR3 nucleotides are TGTGCCAGCAGCCGCAGCCCGGGACAGGGTCTAACAACTAATGAAAAACTGTTTTTT.

The sample holds a few counts of this clonotype. The chain combines TRBV4-1 with TRBJ2-3; 15 bases align to TRBD2. Germline CDR1 MGHRA, CDR2 YSYEKL. V gave up 1 base and J gave up 6 bases; unmatched junction bases: 14. The CDR3 runs to 20 residues. The CDR3 spells CASSQGPGLAGGSRVDTQYF. The CDR3 coding sequence is TGCGCCAGCAGCCAAGGACCCGGACTAGCGGGAGGGTCCAGGGTGGATACGCAGTATTTT.

The rearrangement uses TRBV6-5 and TRBJ2-7; D could derive from TRBD1 or TRBD2 (5 bases each). Germline CDR1 MNHEY, CDR2 SVGAGI. The CDR3 loop spans 15 amino acids. Deletions cut 0 bases from V and 0 bases from J, with 9 bases between. CDR3: CASSYSGVDSYEQYF. CDR3 nucleotide sequence: TGTGCCAGCAGTTACTCGGGGGTAGACTCCTACGAGCAGTACTTC.

This clonotype appeared a few times. This chain connects TRBV25-1 to TRBJ2-7, with unresolved D. This CDR3 comprises 13 residues. The V end lost 4 bases, the J end lost 5 bases, and 12 bases lay between the germline ends. Germline values: CDR1 MGHDK, CDR2 SYGVNS. CDR3 amino acids: CASSAVSLDEQYF. The CDR3 DNA sequence: TGTGCCAGCAGTGCGGTTTCGCTGGACGAGCAGTACTTC.

The CDR3 DNA is TGTGCCAGCAGTTACTCCTGGACTGCTACCTACGAGCAGTACTTC. It specifies CASSYSWTATYEQYF. The chain uses TRBV6-5 and TRBJ2-7; perhaps TRBD2 as D (5 bases). Germline CDR1 and CDR2: MNHEY and SVGAGI. The CDR3 runs 15 residues. Trimming removed 0 bases from V and 2 bases from J, with 11 bases in between.

This clonotype was seen only a few times. One junction end does not reproduce the germline sequence, and a read error may be involved. V and J are TRBV15 and TRBJ2-4, with unresolved D. The CDR3 totals 15 residues. Germline values: CDR1 LNHNV, CDR2 YYDKDF (reference sequence). CDR3 in amino acids: CATSREGSAENIQYF. CDR3 DNA sequence: TGTGCCACCAGCAGAGAGGGGTCAGCCGAAAACATTCAGTACTTC.

This clonotype was detected only a few times. V usage is TRBV9 and J usage is TRBJ2-3; D is possibly TRBD2 (5 bases). The CDR3 runs 13 residues. The V end was cut by 0 bases, the J end by 9 bases, with 11 bases between. Germline-derived CDR1 and CDR2 are SGDLS and YYNGEE. The CDR3 coding sequence is TGTGCCAGCAGCGTAGCTAGCCCTCGGACGCAGTATTTT. Translating it yields CASSVASPRTQYF.

A remark on this clonotype: One end of the junction is discordant with germline, which a read error may explain. This chain connects TRBV20-1 to TRBJ2-3; 7 bases align to TRBD2. CDR1 DFQATT and CDR2 SNEGSKA come from the germline V gene (reference sequence). The CDR3 is 16 amino acids. The CDR3: CSARDLSGPSTDTQYF. CDR3 DNA: TGCAGTGCCAGAGATCTTAGCGGGCCTAGCACAGATACGCAGTATTTT.

This clonotype was seen repeatedly, ten times or more. V gene TRBV7-9 combines with J gene TRBJ2-1; the D gene is possibly TRBD2 (5 bases). CDR3 size: 13 residues. Germline assignment: CDR1 SEHNR and CDR2 FQNEAQ (reference sequence). Trimming shortened V by 2 bases and J by 6 bases, and 8 bases separated the two germline ends. CDR3 nucleotide sequence: TGTGCCAGCAGCTTATTAGCGACCAATGAGCAGTTCTTC. It translates to CASSLLATNEQFF. The entire variable domain, with the rest obtained from reference TRBV7-9 and TRBJ2-1, is as follows: DTGVSQNPRHKITKRGQNVTFRCDPISEHNRLYWYRQTLGQGPEFLTYFQNEAQLEKSRLLSDRFSAERPKGSFSTLEIQRTEQGDSAMYLCASSLLATNEQFFGPGTRLTVL.

The V call is TRBV5-1, the J call TRBJ2-1; TRBD2 might be the D (5 bases). From germline, CDR1 is SGHRS and CDR2 YFSETQ. With 4 bases removed from V and 7 bases from J, the gap between germline ends came to 12 bases. The CDR3 consists of 13 residues. The CDR3 sequence is CASSPGVSNEQFF. In DNA, the CDR3 is TGCGCCAGCAGCCCCGGGGTATCGAATGAGCAGTTCTTC.

This clonotype was detected a few times. The chain uses TRBV20-1 and TRBJ2-3, with TRBD2 matching over 8 bases. The germline V gene encodes CDR1 DFQATT and CDR2 SNEGSKA (reference sequence). This CDR3 is built from 16 residues. With V trimmed by 0 bases and J by 4 bases, 9 bases remained unmatched. The CDR3 bases are TGCAGTGCTAGAGACGGGAGGGCCTTAGGCCCAGATACGCAGTATTTT. Translation: CSARDGRALGPDTQYF.

Only a few counts were recorded for this clonotype. The CDR3 DNA is TGTGCCAGCAGCTTTAGCGGGGGCTACAATGAGCAGTTCTTC. It codes for CASSFSGGYNEQFF. The V call is TRBV28, the J call TRBJ2-1; the match to TRBD2 covers 9 bases. Germline V lookup: CDR1 MDHEN, CDR2 SYDVKM. V lost 6 bases to trimming and J lost 3 bases; unmatched junction nucleotides: 3. The CDR3 is made up of 14 amino acids.

This clonotype was seen a few times. Written as DNA, the CDR3 is TGCAGTGCTATAGCCGGCAACCAACCCAATCAGCCCCAGCATTTT. It translates to CSAIAGNQPNQPQHF. J is TRBJ1-5 and V is TRBV20-1; D gene uncertain. CDR3 length: 15 residues. Per germline, CDR1 DFQATT and CDR2 SNEGSKA (reference sequence). V was shortened by 4 bases and J by 3 bases, with 16 bases between the two germline ends.

The chain is built from TRBV2 and TRBJ1-1, with D possibly TRBD1 on 6 matching bases. Trimming took off 5 bases at V and 3 bases at J, with 10 bases between the two ends. Per germline, CDR1 SNHLY and CDR2 FYNNEI. This CDR3 is built from 13 residues. CDR3 sequence (DNA): TGTGCCAGCAGTACAGGGCCGGACACTGAAGCTTTCTTT. Its protein product is CASSTGPDTEAFF.

Many counts were recorded for this clonotype. The chain employs TRBV5-1 and TRBJ2-2; no clear D. CDR1 SGHRS and CDR2 YFSETQ come from the germline V gene. CDR3 length: 16 amino acids. Trimming cost V 0 bases and J 4 bases, with 13 bases left between them. CDR3: CASSLAGLQGTGELFF. The CDR3 nucleotides are TGCGCCAGCAGCTTGGCCGGGCTTCAAGGCACCGGGGAGCTGTTTTTT. The full variable domain, in which reference TRBV5-1 and TRBJ2-2 provide the parts outside the CDR3, is KAGVTQTPRYLIKTRGQQVTLSCSPISGHRSVSWYQQTPGQGLQFLFEYFSETQRNKGNFPGRFSGRQFSNSRSEMNVSTLELGDSALYLCASSLAGLQGTGELFFGEGSRLTVL.

This clonotype was seen only a few times. The chain links TRBV11-2 to TRBJ2-7, with D unresolved. Per the germline V gene, CDR1 is SGHAT and CDR2 is FQNNGV. The CDR3 totals 13 residues. Trimming removed 5 bases at V and 3 bases at J, with 11 bases between. DNA of the CDR3: TGTGCCAGCAGCATGTTCAGAGGCTACGAGCAGTACGTC. It codes for CASSMFRGYEQYV.

This clonotype was seen a few times. This chain uses TRBV7-9 with TRBJ2-5; 14 positions agree with TRBD2. CDR3 length: 16 residues. Germline CDR1 reads SEHNR; CDR2 reads FQNEAQ (reference sequence). The V segment lost 3 bases and the J segment 3 bases; nucleotides outside the gene matches: 3. CDR3 sequence (DNA): TGTGCCAGCAGCTTCCCGACTAGCGGGAGGGAAGAGACCCAGTACTTC. Translated, it gives CASSFPTSGREETQYF. Supplemented by reference TRBV7-9 and TRBJ2-5, the full variable domain reads DTGVSQNPRHKITKRGQNVTFRCDPISEHNRLYWYRQTLGQGPEFLTYFQNEAQLEKSRLLSDRFSAERPKGSFSTLEIQRTEQGDSAMYLCASSFPTSGREETQYFGPGTRLLVL.

The chain recombines TRBV6-5 with TRBJ2-1; the D gene could be TRBD1 or TRBD2 (6 bases each). Germline CDR1 MNHEY, CDR2 SVGAGI. Between the trimmed V and J ends, which lost 2 bases and 0 bases, there was a span of 20 bases. The CDR3 consists of 19 residues. The CDR3 DNA reads TGTGCCAGCAGTTACCGGAGGGGGTCGACCTTAAGCTCCTACAATGAGCAGTTCTTC. This translates into CASSYRRGSTLSSYNEQFF.

This rearrangement joins TRBV28 to TRBJ2-7; 7 bases are shared with TRBD2. V lost 6 bases, J lost 1 base, and 6 bases stayed unmatched. CDR3 length: 14 amino acids. Germline CDR1 is MDHEN and CDR2 is SYDVKM. The CDR3 loop reads CASRTGSGSYEQYV. Written as DNA, the CDR3 is TGTGCCAGCAGAACCGGTAGCGGGTCCTACGAGCAGTACGTC.